What follows are 4 T cell receptor beta chains derived from one specimen sequenced in a study of cytomegalovirus exposure and HLA in healthy donors. The PCR employed 60 Vbeta primers together with 13 Jbeta primers. Here immunoSEQ multiplex PCR was the method, and the copy in TCRdb shows in-frame clones only, minus some. The sample lists hundreds of thousands of clones; 80% to 90% were seen once. Sequenced input: PBMCs. Source of these receptors: a man aged 25 to 40 in good health and CMV-seronegative.

To note about this clone: An end of the junction does not agree with germline; a read error may underlie this. This rearrangement joins TRBV25-1 to TRBJ2-6, with D possibly matching TRBD2 (7 bases). The CDR3 is 16 residues long. CDR1 MGHDK and CDR2 SYGVNS come from the germline V gene. The CDR3 nucleotides read TGTGCCAGCAGTGAACCCCGGGGGGCTGGGGCCAGCGTCCTGACTTTC. As protein: CASSEPRGAGASVLTF.

The chain links TRBV12-5 to TRBJ1-3; 7 bases agree with TRBD1. The V and J ends lost 2 bases and 2 bases, in that order; junction bases with no gene match: 3. This CDR3 region has 15 residues. In germline, CDR1 is LGHNT, CDR2 FRNRAP. The chain's CDR3 is CASGLSTGAGNTIYF. The DNA for the CDR3 is TGTGCTAGTGGTTTGTCAACAGGGGCTGGAAACACCATATATTTT.

The genes are TRBV5-6 and TRBJ2-1, with TRBD1 as a possible D gene (6 bases). Germline V CDR1 and CDR2: SGHDT, YYEEEE. CDR3 size: 13 residues. V was pared by 7 bases and J by 10 bases, with 18 bases between. The CDR3 nucleotides read TGTGCCAGCCAATATCCCTCAGGGGACGAGCAGTTCTTC. As protein: CASQYPSGDEQFF.

The chain uses TRBV7-9 and TRBJ1-5; D ambiguous. The CDR3 covers 12 residues. Germline lookup yields CDR1 SEHNR and CDR2 FQNEAQ (reference sequence). V was trimmed by 5 bases and J by 4 bases, leaving 6 bases between them. The CDR3 loop reads CASSAENQPQHF. In DNA form, the CDR3 reads TGTGCCAGCAGCGCCGAGAATCAGCCCCAGCATTTT. The variable domain in full, with the rest retrieved from reference TRBV7-9 and TRBJ1-5, is DTGVSQNPRHKITKRGQNVTFRCDPISEHNRLYWYRQTLGQGPEFLTYFQNEAQLEKSRLLSDRFSAERPKGSFSTLEIQRTEQGDSAMYLCASSAENQPQHFGDGTRLSIL.